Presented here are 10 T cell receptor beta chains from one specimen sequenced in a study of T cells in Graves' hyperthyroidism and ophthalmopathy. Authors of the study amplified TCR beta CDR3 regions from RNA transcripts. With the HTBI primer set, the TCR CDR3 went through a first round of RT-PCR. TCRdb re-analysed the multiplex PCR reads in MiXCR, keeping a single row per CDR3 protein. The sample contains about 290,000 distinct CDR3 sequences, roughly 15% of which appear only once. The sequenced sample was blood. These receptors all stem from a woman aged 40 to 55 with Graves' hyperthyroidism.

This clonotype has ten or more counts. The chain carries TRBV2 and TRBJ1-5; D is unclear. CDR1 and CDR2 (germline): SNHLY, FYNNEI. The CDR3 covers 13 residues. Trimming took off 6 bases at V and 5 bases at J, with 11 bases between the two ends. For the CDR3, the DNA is TGTGCCAGCAGAACATTTGGGGATCAGCCCCAGCATTTT. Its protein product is CASRTFGDQPQHF.

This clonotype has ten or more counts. The CDR3 spells CASSWGQGHYGYTF. Written as DNA, the CDR3 is TGTGCCAGCAGTTGGGGACAGGGTCACTATGGCTACACCTTC. The chain uses TRBV7-9 and TRBJ1-2; TRBD1 aligns across 9 bases. The length of the CDR3 is 14 residues. With 6 bases clipped from V and 3 bases from J, the junction kept 5 bases outside the gene matches. Germline CDR1 reads SEHNR; CDR2 reads FQNEAQ (reference sequence).

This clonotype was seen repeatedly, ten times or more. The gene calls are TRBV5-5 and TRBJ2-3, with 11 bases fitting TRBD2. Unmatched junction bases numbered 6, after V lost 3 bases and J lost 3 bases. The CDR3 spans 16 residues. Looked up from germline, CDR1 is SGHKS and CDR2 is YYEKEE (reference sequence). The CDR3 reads CASSSRLAGFTDTQYF. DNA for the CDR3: TGTGCCAGCAGCTCGCGACTAGCGGGGTTTACAGATACGCAGTATTTT.

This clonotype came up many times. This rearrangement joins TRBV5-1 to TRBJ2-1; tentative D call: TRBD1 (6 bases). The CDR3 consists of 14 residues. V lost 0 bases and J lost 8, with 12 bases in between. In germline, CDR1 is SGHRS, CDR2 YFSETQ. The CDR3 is CASSLARTDDEQFF. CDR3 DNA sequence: TGCGCCAGCAGCTTGGCCAGGACAGACGATGAGCAGTTCTTC.

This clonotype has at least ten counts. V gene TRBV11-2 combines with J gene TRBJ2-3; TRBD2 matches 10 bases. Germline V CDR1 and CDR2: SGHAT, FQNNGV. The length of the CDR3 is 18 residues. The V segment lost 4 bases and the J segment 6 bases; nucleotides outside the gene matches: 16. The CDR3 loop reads CASSSRGLADPKGDTQYF. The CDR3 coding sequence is TGTGCCAGCAGCTCGAGAGGACTAGCGGATCCTAAGGGGGATACGCAGTATTTT. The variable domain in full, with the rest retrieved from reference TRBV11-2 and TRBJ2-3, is EAGVAQSPRYKIIEKRQSVAFWCNPISGHATLYWYQQILGQGPKLLIQFQNNGVVDDSQLPKDRFSAERLKGVDSTLKIQPAKLEDSAVYLCASSSRGLADPKGDTQYFGPGTRLTVL.

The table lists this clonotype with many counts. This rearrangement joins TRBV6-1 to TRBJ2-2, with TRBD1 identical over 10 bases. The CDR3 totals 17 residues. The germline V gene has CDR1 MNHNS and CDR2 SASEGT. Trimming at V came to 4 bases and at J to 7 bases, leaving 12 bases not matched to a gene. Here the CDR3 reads CASSGLVDRGQGGELFF. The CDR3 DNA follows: TGTGCCAGCAGTGGCCTTGTCGACAGGGGGCAAGGCGGGGAGCTGTTTTTT.

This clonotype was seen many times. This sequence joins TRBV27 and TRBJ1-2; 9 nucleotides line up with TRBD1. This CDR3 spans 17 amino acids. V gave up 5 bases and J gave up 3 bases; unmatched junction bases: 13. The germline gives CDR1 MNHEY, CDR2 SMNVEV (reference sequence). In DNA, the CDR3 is TGTGCCAGCAGTCCACTAATTACAGGGGGCCCGGACTATGGCTACACCTTC. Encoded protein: CASSPLITGGPDYGYTF.

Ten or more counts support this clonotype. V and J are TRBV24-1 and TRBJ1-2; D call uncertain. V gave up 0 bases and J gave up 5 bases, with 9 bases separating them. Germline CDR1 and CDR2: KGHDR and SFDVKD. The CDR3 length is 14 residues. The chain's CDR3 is CATSDLDARYGYTF. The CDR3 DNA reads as TGTGCCACCAGTGATTTGGACGCGAGGTATGGCTACACCTTC.

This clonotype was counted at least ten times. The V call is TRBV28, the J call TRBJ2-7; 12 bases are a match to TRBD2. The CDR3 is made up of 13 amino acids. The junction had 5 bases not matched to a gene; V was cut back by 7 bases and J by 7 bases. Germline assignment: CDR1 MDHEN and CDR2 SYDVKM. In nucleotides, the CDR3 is TGTGCCAGCAACCTAGCGGGAGGGGGGGAGCAGTACTTC. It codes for CASNLAGGGEQYF.

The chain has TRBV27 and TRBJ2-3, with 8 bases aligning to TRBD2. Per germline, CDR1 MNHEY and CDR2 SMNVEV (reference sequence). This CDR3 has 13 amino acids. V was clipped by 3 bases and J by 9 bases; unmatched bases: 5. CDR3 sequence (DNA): TGTGCCAGCAGTTTGACCCGGGAGGGCACGCAGTATTTT. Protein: CASSLTREGTQYF.